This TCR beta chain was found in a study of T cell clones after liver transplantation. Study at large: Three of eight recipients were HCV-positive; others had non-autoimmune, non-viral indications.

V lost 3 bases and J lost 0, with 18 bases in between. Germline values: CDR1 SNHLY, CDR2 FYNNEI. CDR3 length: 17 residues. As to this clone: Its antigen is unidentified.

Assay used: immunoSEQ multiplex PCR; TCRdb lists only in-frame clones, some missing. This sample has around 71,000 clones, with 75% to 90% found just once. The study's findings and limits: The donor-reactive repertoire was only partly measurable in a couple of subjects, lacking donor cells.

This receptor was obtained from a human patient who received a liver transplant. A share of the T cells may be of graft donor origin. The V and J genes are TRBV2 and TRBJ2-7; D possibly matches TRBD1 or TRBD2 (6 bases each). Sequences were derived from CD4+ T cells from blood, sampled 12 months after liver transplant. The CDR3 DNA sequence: TGTGCCAGCAGTGATTACGGGGGCCTCGACAGCTCCTACGAGCAGTACTTC. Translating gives CASSDYGGLDSSYEQYF. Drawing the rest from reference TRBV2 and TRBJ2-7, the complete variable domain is EPEVTQTPSHQVTQMGQEVILRCVPISNHLYFYWYRQILGQKVEFLVSFYNNEISEKSEIFDDQFSVERPDGSNFTLKIRSTKLEDSAMYFCASSDYGGLDSSYEQYFGPGTRLTVT.